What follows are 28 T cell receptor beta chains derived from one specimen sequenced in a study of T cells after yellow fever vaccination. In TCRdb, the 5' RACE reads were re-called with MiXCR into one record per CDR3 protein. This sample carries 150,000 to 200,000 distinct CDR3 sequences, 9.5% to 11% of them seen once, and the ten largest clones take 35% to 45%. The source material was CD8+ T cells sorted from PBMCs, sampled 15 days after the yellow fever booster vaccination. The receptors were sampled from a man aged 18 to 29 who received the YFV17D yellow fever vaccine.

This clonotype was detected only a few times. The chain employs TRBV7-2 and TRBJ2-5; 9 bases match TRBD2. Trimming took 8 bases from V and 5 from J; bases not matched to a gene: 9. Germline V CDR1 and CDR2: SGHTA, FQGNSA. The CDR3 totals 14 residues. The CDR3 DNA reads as TGTGCCAGCCGGTCGGGTAGCGGGGGTGAGACCCAGTACTTC. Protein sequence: CASRSGSGGETQYF.

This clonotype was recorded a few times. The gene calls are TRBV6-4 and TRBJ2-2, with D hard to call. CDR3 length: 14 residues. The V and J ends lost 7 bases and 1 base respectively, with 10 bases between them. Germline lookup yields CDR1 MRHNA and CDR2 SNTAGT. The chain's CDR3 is CASKLEQNTGELFF. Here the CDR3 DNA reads TGTGCCAGCAAGCTAGAGCAGAACACCGGGGAGCTGTTTTTT.

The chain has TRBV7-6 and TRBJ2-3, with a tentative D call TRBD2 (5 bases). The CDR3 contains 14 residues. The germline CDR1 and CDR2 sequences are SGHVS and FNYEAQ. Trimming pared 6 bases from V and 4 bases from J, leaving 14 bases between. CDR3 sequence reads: CASSVPAGADTQYF. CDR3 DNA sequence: TGTGCCAGCAGTGTCCCGGCGGGTGCAGATACGCAGTATTTT. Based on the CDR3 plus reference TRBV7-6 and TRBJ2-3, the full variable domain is GAGVSQSPRYKVTKRGQDVALRCDPISGHVSLYWYRQALGQGPEFLTYFNYEAQQDKSGLPNDRFSAERPEGSISTLTIQRTEQRDSAMYRCASSVPAGADTQYFGPGTRLTVL.

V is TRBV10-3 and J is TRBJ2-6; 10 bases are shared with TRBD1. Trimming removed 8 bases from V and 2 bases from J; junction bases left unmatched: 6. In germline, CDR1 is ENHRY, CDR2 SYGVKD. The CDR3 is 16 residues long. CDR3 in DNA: TGTGCCATCGAAGCAGGGACAGGGGCTGGGGCCAACGTCCTGACTTTC. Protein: CAIEAGTGAGANVLTF.

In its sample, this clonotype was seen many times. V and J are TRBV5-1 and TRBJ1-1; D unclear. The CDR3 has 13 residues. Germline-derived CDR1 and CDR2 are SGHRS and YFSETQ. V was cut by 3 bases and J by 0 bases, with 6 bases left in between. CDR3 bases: TGCGCCAGCAGCTCTACACTGAACACTGAAGCTTTCTTT. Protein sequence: CASSSTLNTEAFF.

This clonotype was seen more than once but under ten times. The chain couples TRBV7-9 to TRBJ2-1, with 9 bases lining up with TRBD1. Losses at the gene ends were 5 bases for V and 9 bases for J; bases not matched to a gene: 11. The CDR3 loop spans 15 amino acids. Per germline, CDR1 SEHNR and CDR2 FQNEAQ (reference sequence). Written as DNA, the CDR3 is TGTGCCAGCAGCCGAGGGACAGGGTTAGAAGGTGAGCAGTTCTTC. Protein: CASSRGTGLEGEQFF.

The chain's CDR3 is CASSPFGMGTEAFF. In DNA, the CDR3 is TGTGCCAGCAGCCCGTTTGGGATGGGCACTGAAGCTTTCTTT. The J gene is TRBJ1-1, the V gene TRBV7-8, with D uncertain. CDR1 is SGHVS and CDR2 is FQNEAQ in the germline V gene. The ends were cut back, 5 bases at V and 4 bases at J, with 14 bases in the middle. The CDR3 is 14 residues long.

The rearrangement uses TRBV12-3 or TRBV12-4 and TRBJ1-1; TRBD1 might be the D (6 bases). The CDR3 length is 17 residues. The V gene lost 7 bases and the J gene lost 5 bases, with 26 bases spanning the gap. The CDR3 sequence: CASTRPPDRKKGTEAFF. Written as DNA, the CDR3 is TGTGCCAGCACCAGGCCCCCAGACAGGAAAAAGGGGACTGAAGCTTTCTTT.

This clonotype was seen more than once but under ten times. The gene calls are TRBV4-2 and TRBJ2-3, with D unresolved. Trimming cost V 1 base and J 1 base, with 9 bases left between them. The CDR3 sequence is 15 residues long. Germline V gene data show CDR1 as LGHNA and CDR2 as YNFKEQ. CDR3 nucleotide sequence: TGTGCCAGCAGCCAAGGGGCGTTCGGCACAGATACGCAGTATTTT. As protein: CASSQGAFGTDTQYF.

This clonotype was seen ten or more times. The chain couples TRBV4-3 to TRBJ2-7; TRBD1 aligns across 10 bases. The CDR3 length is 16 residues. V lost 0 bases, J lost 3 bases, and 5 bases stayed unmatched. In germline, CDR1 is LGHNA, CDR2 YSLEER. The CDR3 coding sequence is TGCGCCAGCAGCCAAGAAGCGGGACAGGGGCACTACGAGCAGTACTTC. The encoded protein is CASSQEAGQGHYEQYF.

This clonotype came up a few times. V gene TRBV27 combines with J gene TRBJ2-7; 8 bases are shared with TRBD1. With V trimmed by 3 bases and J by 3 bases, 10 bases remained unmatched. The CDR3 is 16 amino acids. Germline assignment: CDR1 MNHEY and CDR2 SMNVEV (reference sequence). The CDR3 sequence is CASSFPSAGGGYEQYF. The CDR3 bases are TGTGCCAGCAGTTTTCCGTCGGCAGGGGGCGGCTACGAGCAGTACTTC.

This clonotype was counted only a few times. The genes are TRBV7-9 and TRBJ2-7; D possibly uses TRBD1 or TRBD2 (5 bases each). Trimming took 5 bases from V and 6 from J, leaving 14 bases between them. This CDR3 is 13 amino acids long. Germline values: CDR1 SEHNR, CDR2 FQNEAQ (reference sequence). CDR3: CASSRGDGLEQYF. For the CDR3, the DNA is TGTGCCAGCAGCAGGGGAGACGGTCTCGAGCAGTACTTC.

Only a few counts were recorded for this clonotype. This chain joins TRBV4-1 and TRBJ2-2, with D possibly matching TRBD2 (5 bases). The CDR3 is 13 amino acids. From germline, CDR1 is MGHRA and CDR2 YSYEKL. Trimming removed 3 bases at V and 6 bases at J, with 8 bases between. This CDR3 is CASSHGVSGELFF. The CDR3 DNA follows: TGCGCCAGCAGCCACGGGGTGTCCGGGGAGCTGTTTTTT.

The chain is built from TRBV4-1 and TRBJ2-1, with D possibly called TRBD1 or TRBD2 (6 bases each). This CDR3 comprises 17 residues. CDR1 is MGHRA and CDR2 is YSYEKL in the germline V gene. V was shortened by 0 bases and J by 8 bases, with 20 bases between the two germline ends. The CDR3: CASSQEPVGGGMDEQFF. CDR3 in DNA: TGCGCCAGCAGCCAAGAACCGGTCGGAGGGGGGATGGATGAGCAGTTCTTC.

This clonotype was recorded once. This CDR3 is CASRLRVGGYTF. CDR3 nucleotides: TGTGCCAGCAGGCTACGGGTCGGGGGCTACACCTTC. The chain recombines TRBV7-9 with TRBJ1-2; D gene unclear. The CDR3 contains 12 residues. CDR1 and CDR2 from the germline V gene are SEHNR and FQNEAQ (reference sequence). The germline V and J ends were trimmed by 6 bases and 8 bases, with 13 bases remaining between them.

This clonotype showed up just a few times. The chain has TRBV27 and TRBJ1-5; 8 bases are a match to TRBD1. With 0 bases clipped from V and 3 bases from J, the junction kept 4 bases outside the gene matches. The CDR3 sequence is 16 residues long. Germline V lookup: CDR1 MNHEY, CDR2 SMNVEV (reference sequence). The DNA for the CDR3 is TGTGCCAGCAGTTTATCGCCAGGGGGCTACAATCAGCCCCAGCATTTT. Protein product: CASSLSPGGYNQPQHF.

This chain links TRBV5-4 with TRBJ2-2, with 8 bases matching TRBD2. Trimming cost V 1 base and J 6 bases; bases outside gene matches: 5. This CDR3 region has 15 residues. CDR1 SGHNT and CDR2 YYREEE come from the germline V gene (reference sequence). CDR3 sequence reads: CASSLSGGFSGELFF. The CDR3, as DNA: TGTGCCAGCAGCTTGTCGGGGGGGTTTTCCGGGGAGCTGTTTTTT. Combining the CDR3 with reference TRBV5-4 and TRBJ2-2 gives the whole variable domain ETGVTQSPTHLIKTRGQQVTLRCSSQSGHNTVSWYQQALGQGPQFIFQYYREEENGRGNFPPRFSGLQFPNYSSELNVNALELDDSALYLCASSLSGGFSGELFFGEGSRLTVL.

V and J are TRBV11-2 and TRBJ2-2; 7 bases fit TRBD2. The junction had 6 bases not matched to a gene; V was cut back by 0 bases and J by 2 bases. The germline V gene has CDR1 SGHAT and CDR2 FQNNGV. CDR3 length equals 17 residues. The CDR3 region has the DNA TGTGCCAGCAGCTTAGAGGGGATAGCGGGTAACACCGGGGAGCTGTTTTTT. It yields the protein CASSLEGIAGNTGELFF.

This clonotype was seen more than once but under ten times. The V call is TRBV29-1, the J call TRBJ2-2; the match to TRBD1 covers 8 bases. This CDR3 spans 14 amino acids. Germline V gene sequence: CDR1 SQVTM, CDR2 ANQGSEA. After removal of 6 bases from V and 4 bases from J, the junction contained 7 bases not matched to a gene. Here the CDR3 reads CSVGMTGATGELFF. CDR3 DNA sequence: TGCAGCGTCGGGATGACAGGGGCCACCGGGGAGCTGTTTTTT.

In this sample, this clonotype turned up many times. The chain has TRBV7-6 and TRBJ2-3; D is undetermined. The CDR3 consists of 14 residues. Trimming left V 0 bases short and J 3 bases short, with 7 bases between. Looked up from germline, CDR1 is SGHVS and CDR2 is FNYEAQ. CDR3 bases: TGTGCCAGCAGCTTAGCGGTGGGGACAGATACGCAGTATTTT. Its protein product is CASSLAVGTDTQYF.

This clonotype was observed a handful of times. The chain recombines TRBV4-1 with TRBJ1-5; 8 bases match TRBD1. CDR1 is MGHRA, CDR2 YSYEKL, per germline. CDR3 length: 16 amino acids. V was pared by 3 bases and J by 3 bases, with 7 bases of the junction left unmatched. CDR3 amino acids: CASSQEQGGSNQPQHF. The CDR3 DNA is TGCGCCAGCAGCCAGGAACAGGGGGGCTCCAATCAGCCCCAGCATTTT.

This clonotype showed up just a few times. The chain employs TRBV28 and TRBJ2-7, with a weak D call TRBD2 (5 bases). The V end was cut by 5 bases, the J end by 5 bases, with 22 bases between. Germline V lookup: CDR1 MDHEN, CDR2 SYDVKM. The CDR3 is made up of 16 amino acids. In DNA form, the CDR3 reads TGTGCCAGCAGTACAAAACGGGAAACAATCGCCCACGAGCAGTACGTC. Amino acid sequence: CASSTKRETIAHEQYV.

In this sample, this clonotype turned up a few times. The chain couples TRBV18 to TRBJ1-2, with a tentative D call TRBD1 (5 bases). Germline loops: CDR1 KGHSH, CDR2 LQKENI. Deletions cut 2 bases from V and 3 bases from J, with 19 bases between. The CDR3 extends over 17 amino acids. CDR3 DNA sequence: TGTGCCAGCTCACCAGAATGGATCCAGGGATATGACTATGGCTACACCTTC. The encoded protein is CASSPEWIQGYDYGYTF.

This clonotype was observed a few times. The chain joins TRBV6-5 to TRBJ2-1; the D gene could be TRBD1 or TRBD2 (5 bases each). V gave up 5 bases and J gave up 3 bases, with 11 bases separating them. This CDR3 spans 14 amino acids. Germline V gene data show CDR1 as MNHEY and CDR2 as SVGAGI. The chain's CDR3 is CASSTGTYYNEQFF. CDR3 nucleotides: TGTGCCAGCAGTACGGGGACGTACTACAATGAGCAGTTCTTC.

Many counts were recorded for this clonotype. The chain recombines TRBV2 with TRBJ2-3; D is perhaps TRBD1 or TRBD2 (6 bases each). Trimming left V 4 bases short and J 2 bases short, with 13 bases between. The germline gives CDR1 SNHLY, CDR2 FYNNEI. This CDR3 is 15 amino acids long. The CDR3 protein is CASSGIGGITDTQYF. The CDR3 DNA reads TGTGCCAGCAGTGGGATAGGGGGGATCACAGATACGCAGTATTTT.

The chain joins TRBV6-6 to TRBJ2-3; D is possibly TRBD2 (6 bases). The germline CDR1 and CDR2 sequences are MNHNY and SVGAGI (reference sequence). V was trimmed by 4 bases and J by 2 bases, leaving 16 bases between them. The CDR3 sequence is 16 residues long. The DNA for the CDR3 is TGTGCCAGCAGTTCGGGACTCTCTCATTACACAGATACGCAGTATTTT. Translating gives CASSSGLSHYTDTQYF.

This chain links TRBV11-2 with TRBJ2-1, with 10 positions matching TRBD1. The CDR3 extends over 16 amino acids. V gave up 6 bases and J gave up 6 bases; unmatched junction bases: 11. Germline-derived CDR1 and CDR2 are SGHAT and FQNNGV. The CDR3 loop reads CASRNTGQGISNEQFF. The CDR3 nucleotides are TGTGCCAGCAGAAACACGGGACAGGGGATTTCCAATGAGCAGTTCTTC.

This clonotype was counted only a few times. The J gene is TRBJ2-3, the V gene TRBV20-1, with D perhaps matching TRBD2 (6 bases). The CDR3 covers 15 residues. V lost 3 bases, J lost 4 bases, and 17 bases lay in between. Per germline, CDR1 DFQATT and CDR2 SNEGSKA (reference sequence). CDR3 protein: CSARADYSFADTQYF. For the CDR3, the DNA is TGCAGTGCTAGGGCGGACTATAGTTTTGCAGATACGCAGTATTTT.